The 30 T cell receptor beta chains below all came from one sample that was sequenced in a study of blood T cell repertoires in COVID-19. Data came from immunoSEQ multiplex PCR; TCRdb stores just in-frame clones and leaves some out. The sample holds more than 200,000 clones; roughly nine tenths are singletons and the top ten take 1.5% to 2%. Input material: peripheral blood. The receptors stem from a man aged 65 to 85 with acute or convalescent COVID-19.

The rearrangement joins TRBV12-3 or TRBV12-4 to TRBJ1-1, with TRBD1 as a possible D gene (5 bases). Deletions cut 6 bases from V and 7 bases from J, with 12 bases between. This CDR3 region has 12 residues. The CDR3 region is CASSPQGFEAFF. The CDR3 nucleotides read TGTGCCAGCAGCCCCCAGGGATTTGAAGCTTTCTTT.

The V call is TRBV20-1, the J call TRBJ1-1; weak D call: TRBD1 (5 bases). The V gene lost 6 bases and the J gene lost 6 bases, with 11 bases spanning the gap. Germline CDR1 DFQATT, CDR2 SNEGSKA (reference sequence). This CDR3 has 11 residues. The CDR3 is CSATGGAEAFF. The CDR3 coding sequence is TGCAGTGCAACAGGAGGGGCTGAAGCTTTCTTT.

The chain links TRBV18 to TRBJ2-1; the match to TRBD1 covers 8 bases. V lost 3 bases, J lost 7 bases, and 8 bases stayed unmatched. Germline values: CDR1 KGHSH, CDR2 LQKENI. This CDR3 region has 15 residues. The CDR3 protein is CASSPTGQAVNEQFF. The CDR3 DNA follows: TGTGCCAGCTCACCTACGGGACAGGCGGTGAATGAGCAGTTCTTC.

The rearrangement joins TRBV18 to TRBJ2-2; perhaps TRBD1 as D (6 bases). Trimming left V 8 bases short and J 6 bases short, with 19 bases between. The CDR3 is 15 amino acids. The germline V gene has CDR1 KGHSH and CDR2 LQKENI. The CDR3 DNA reads TGTGCCAGCAAAGGAGTTGGACAGTCCCCCGGGGAGCTGTTTTTT. This translates into CASKGVGQSPGELFF.

The chain carries TRBV18 and TRBJ1-5, with TRBD1 matching 7 bases. V lost 0 bases to trimming and J lost 4 bases; unmatched junction nucleotides: 6. This CDR3 spans 16 amino acids. CDR1 is KGHSH, CDR2 LQKENI, per germline. This chain's CDR3 is CASSPPGTVGNQPQHF. DNA for the CDR3: TGTGCCAGCTCACCACCCGGGACAGTTGGGAATCAGCCCCAGCATTTT.

The V call is TRBV30, the J call TRBJ2-3; 12 bases align to TRBD2. The CDR3 spans 16 residues. V was clipped by 3 bases and J by 1 base; unmatched bases: 5. Germline CDR1 GTSNPN, CDR2 SVGIG (reference sequence). The DNA for the CDR3 is TGTGCCTGGAGGGACCGGACTAGCGGGGGCACAGATACGCAGTATTTT. Protein product: CAWRDRTSGGTDTQYF.

The chain joins TRBV6-5 to TRBJ1-2, with TRBD1 matching 10 bases. The CDR3 has 16 residues. Germline CDR1 and CDR2: MNHEY and SVGAGI. Unmatched junction bases numbered 7, after V lost 2 bases and J lost 4 bases. The CDR3 DNA reads as TGTGCCAGCAGTTACCTGCGGACAGGGGGAGGCTATGGCTACACCTTC. Protein sequence: CASSYLRTGGGYGYTF.

The chain carries TRBV7-2 and TRBJ2-7; 15 bases are a match to TRBD2. CDR1 is SGHTA and CDR2 is FQGNSA in the germline V gene. This CDR3 spans 17 amino acids. V lost 5 bases to trimming and J lost 1 base; unmatched junction nucleotides: 6. The CDR3 DNA follows: TGTGCCAGCAGCCCGGGACTAGCGGGAGGCGTATCCTACGAGCAGTACTTC. It yields the protein CASSPGLAGGVSYEQYF.

This clone was observed a single time. J is TRBJ1-1 and V is TRBV10-3; D is uncertain. With 2 bases removed from V and 4 bases from J, the gap between germline ends came to 11 bases. The CDR3 totals 14 residues. From germline, CDR1 is ENHRY and CDR2 SYGVKD. CDR3 DNA: TGTGCCATCAGTGAGACGGCCCCGGGCACTGAAGCTTTCTTT. Its translation is CAISETAPGTEAFF.

The chain uses TRBV7-7 and TRBJ2-5; 9 bases match TRBD1. Germline lookup yields CDR1 SSHAT and CDR2 FNYEAQ (reference sequence). This CDR3 has 14 amino acids. Trimming at V came to 5 bases and at J to 5 bases, leaving 6 bases not matched to a gene. The chain's CDR3 is CASSETGGMETQYF. CDR3 coding DNA: TGTGCCAGCAGCGAGACAGGGGGGATGGAGACCCAGTACTTC.

V usage is TRBV9 and J usage is TRBJ2-7; the D gene is possibly TRBD2 (6 bases). V was pared by 4 bases and J by 0 bases, with 14 bases between. The CDR3 runs 15 residues. CDR1 SGDLS and CDR2 YYNGEE come from the germline V gene. CDR3 amino acids: CASSPKGRDSYEQYF. The DNA of the CDR3 is TGTGCCAGCAGCCCCAAGGGGCGGGACTCCTACGAGCAGTACTTC. The variable domain in full, with the rest retrieved from reference TRBV9 and TRBJ2-7, is DSGVTQTPKHLITATGQRVTLRCSPRSGDLSVYWYQQSLDQGLQFLIQYYNGEERAKGNILERFSAQQFPDLHSELNLSSLELGDSALYFCASSPKGRDSYEQYFGPGTRLTVT.

The chain joins TRBV10-3 to TRBJ2-5; the D is unclear. The germline V and J ends were trimmed by 2 bases and 2 bases, with 9 bases remaining between them. The CDR3 loop spans 14 amino acids. Germline assignment: CDR1 ENHRY and CDR2 SYGVKD. CDR3 sequence: CAISEGTAQETQYF. The CDR3 nucleotides read TGTGCCATCAGTGAGGGAACAGCTCAAGAGACCCAGTACTTC.

V and J are TRBV3-1 (or the pseudogene TRBV3-2) and TRBJ2-7, with D maybe TRBD1 (6 bases). The CDR3 spans 12 residues. Per the germline V gene, CDR1 is LGHDT and CDR2 is YNNKEL (reference sequence). V was clipped by 5 bases and J by 2 bases, with 7 bases between them. The CDR3 DNA reads TGTGCCAGCAGCACAGGGACCTACGAGCAGTACTTC. It specifies CASSTGTYEQYF.

This rearrangement joins TRBV19 to TRBJ1-5, with TRBD1 matching 7 bases. J lost 7 bases, V lost 3 bases, and 9 bases had no gene match. Germline CDR1 is LNHDA and CDR2 is SQIVND (reference sequence). There are 15 residues in the CDR3. CDR3 sequence: CASSMNRGDVQPQHF. The CDR3 nucleotides read TGTGCCAGTAGTATGAACAGGGGAGATGTCCAGCCCCAGCATTTT. Filled out from reference TRBV19 and TRBJ1-5, the complete variable domain reads DGGITQSPKYLFRKEGQNVTLSCEQNLNHDAMYWYRQDPGQGLRLIYYSQIVNDFQKGDIAEGYSVSREKKESFPLTVTSAQKNPTAFYLCASSMNRGDVQPQHFGDGTRLSIL.

The V call is TRBV4-3, the J call TRBJ2-5, with TRBD2 as a possible D gene (5 bases). Germline assignment: CDR1 LGHNA and CDR2 YSLEER. CDR3 length: 15 residues. The ends were cut back, 4 bases at V and 5 bases at J, with 17 bases in the middle. As DNA, the CDR3 is TGCGCCAGCAGCCGATATAGGGAGCTTGGCGAGACCCAGTACTTC. Translation: CASSRYRELGETQYF.

The chain couples TRBV7-2 to TRBJ1-4; 9 nucleotides line up with TRBD1. CDR1 and CDR2 (germline): SGHTA, FQGNSA. V was pared by 0 bases and J by 6 bases, with 2 bases of the junction left unmatched. The CDR3 sequence is 15 residues long. The CDR3 DNA reads as TGTGCCAGCAGCTTAGCGGGACAGGGCGATGAAAAACTGTTTTTT. As protein: CASSLAGQGDEKLFF.

V and J are TRBV6-5 and TRBJ1-5; tentatively, D is TRBD1 (6 bases). This CDR3 has 14 amino acids. Trimming took off 6 bases at V and 7 bases at J, with 16 bases between the two ends. Germline lookup yields CDR1 MNHEY and CDR2 SVGAGI. The CDR3 DNA reads as TGTGCCAGCAGCCAACAGGGCGTAGGACAGCCCCAGCATTTT. Its translation is CASSQQGVGQPQHF.

V usage is TRBV12-5 and J usage is TRBJ2-3; D uncertain. Germline CDR1 is LGHNT and CDR2 is FRNRAP. Trimming pared 1 base from V and 4 bases from J, leaving 12 bases between. The CDR3 loop spans 15 amino acids. This CDR3 is CASGLGHGQADTQYF. In DNA, the CDR3 is TGTGCTAGTGGTTTGGGACATGGGCAGGCAGATACGCAGTATTTT.

The chain joins TRBV27 to TRBJ1-5; D gene uncertain. CDR1 is MNHEY and CDR2 is SMNVEV in the germline V gene (reference sequence). The CDR3 sequence is 12 residues long. V lost 4 bases to trimming and J lost 2 bases, with 3 bases between them. CDR3 protein: CASSSGNQPQHF. CDR3 bases: TGTGCCAGCAGTTCGGGCAATCAGCCCCAGCATTTT.

This chain joins TRBV10-3 and TRBJ1-1; 10 nucleotides agree with TRBD1. Germline V gives CDR1 ENHRY, CDR2 SYGVKD. The V gene end was trimmed by 0 bases and the J gene end by 5 bases; junction bases not matched to a gene: 12. The CDR3 length is 18 residues. The CDR3 sequence: CAISESWGQGKTGTEAFF. Written as DNA, the CDR3 is TGTGCCATCAGTGAGTCGTGGGGACAGGGGAAAACGGGGACTGAAGCTTTCTTT.

This chain connects TRBV6-5 to TRBJ2-2; D might be TRBD2 (5 bases). The CDR3 is 14 residues long. V was shortened by 8 bases and J by 4 bases, with 14 bases between the two germline ends. Germline assignment: CDR1 MNHEY and CDR2 SVGAGI. CDR3: CASGQVGVTGELFF. Written as DNA, the CDR3 is TGTGCCAGCGGGCAAGTGGGAGTCACCGGGGAGCTGTTTTTT.

The rearrangement uses TRBV7-9 and TRBJ2-7; D might be TRBD1 (8 bases). The V and J ends lost 5 bases and 0 bases respectively, with 17 bases between them. The CDR3 has 16 amino acids. Germline loops: CDR1 SEHNR, CDR2 FQNEAQ (reference sequence). The CDR3 DNA follows: TGTGCCAGCAGCCCCAGACAGGGGAGGGACTCCTACGAGCAGTACTTC. Translated: CASSPRQGRDSYEQYF.

J is TRBJ2-1 and V is TRBV9; 9 bases fit TRBD1. CDR3 length: 15 residues. The V gene end was trimmed by 7 bases and the J gene end by 3 bases; junction bases not matched to a gene: 8. Germline CDR1 is SGDLS and CDR2 is YYNGEE. The CDR3 region has the DNA TGTGCCAGCTCCACTGGGACAGGGAGCTACAATGAGCAGTTCTTC. It is translated as CASSTGTGSYNEQFF.

This rearrangement joins TRBV27 to TRBJ1-6; no clear D. Germline V CDR1 and CDR2: MNHEY, SMNVEV (reference sequence). This CDR3 has 17 amino acids. Trimming left V 3 bases short and J 7 bases short, with 19 bases between. DNA for the CDR3: TGTGCCAGCAGTTTTTCACGCGGTACCGGAAGCAATTCACCCCTCCACTTT. Its translation is CASSFSRGTGSNSPLHF.

This chain connects TRBV6-5 to TRBJ2-6, with a possible D match to TRBD1 (5 bases). Per the germline V gene, CDR1 is MNHEY and CDR2 is SVGAGI. The V end lost 7 bases, the J end lost 0 bases, and 7 bases lay between the germline ends. The CDR3 totals 14 residues. CDR3 protein: CASTRVSGANVLTF. The CDR3 region has the DNA TGTGCCAGCACCAGGGTCTCTGGGGCCAACGTCCTGACTTTC.

The rearrangement joins TRBV5-1 to TRBJ1-2; 7 bases align to TRBD1. J lost 7 bases, V lost 3 bases, and 12 bases had no gene match. The CDR3 runs 15 residues. The germline V gene encodes CDR1 SGHRS and CDR2 YFSETQ. CDR3 region: CASSSNGQAGFGYTF. The CDR3 DNA is TGCGCCAGCAGCTCGAACGGACAGGCCGGCTTTGGCTACACCTTC.

V gene TRBV24-1 combines with J gene TRBJ2-3; 12 bases are shared with TRBD1. The CDR3 length is 15 residues. Trimming took 7 bases from V and 3 from J; bases not matched to a gene: 4. Looked up from germline, CDR1 is KGHDR and CDR2 is SFDVKD. CDR3 nucleotides: TGTGCCACCAGGGGGACAGGGGGCAATACAGATACGCAGTATTTT. This gives the protein CATRGTGGNTDTQYF.

This sequence joins TRBV19 and TRBJ2-7, with D possibly TRBD1 on 6 matching bases. CDR1 LNHDA and CDR2 SQIVND come from the germline V gene (reference sequence). CDR3 length equals 15 residues. Trimming stripped 3 bases from V and 0 bases from J, with 12 bases between. This CDR3 is CASSISWDISYEQYF. The CDR3, as DNA: TGTGCCAGTAGTATTTCTTGGGACATCTCCTACGAGCAGTACTTC.

This chain uses TRBV18 with TRBJ1-4, with D unresolved. The CDR3 totals 16 residues. Germline V lookup: CDR1 KGHSH, CDR2 LQKENI. V was pared by 3 bases and J by 3 bases, with 14 bases between. The CDR3 region is CASSPTYGDSNEKLFF. The CDR3 nucleotides read TGTGCCAGCTCACCCACTTACGGGGATTCTAATGAAAAACTGTTTTTT.

The V gene is TRBV7-2, the J gene TRBJ1-2; D might be TRBD1 (6 bases). Germline lookup yields CDR1 SGHTA and CDR2 FQGNSA. CDR3 length: 14 residues. Trimming pared 2 bases from V and 4 bases from J, leaving 11 bases between. CDR3 sequence reads: CASSLFPGAYGYTF. The CDR3 DNA reads as TGTGCCAGCAGCTTATTCCCAGGGGCCTATGGCTACACCTTC.